This entry is about one T cell receptor beta chain. The antigen is undetermined. Antigen-specific CD4+ T cells were expanded (with viral peptide pools) by the ViraFEST assay ahead of sequencing. Investigators separated out CD4+ T cells once less than 11 days of culture had passed. Of the BNT162b2 and mRNA-1273 vaccines, participants received two doses of one or the other. Sequencing was performed with immunoSEQ multiplex PCR; in TCRdb, only in-frame clones are kept and a portion is missing. In the table there are over 25,000 clones, around 75% of which are singletons. This sample was taken from a study of vaccination effects on CD4 cells after COVID-19. General study points: At late timepoints after vaccination, vaccine- and infection-induced clones shrank markedly.

This TCR was recovered from a human donor who received a COVID-19 vaccine. Sequenced here: CD4+ T cells from PBMCs cultured with HCoV-229E spike peptides, sampled after COVID-19 vaccination.

The DNA of the CDR3 is TGTGCCAGCAGCAACACGGGGGCGGGTGACGCTGGCTACACCTTC. Protein product: CASSNTGAGDAGYTF. This chain connects TRBV25-1 to TRBJ1-2; tentatively, D is TRBD1 (6 bases). The CDR3 has 15 amino acids. In germline, CDR1 is MGHDK, CDR2 SYGVNS. Trimming stripped 6 bases from V and 7 bases from J, with 21 bases between.